Reported below is one T cell receptor (beta chain). No cognate antigen has been identified for it. Nothing much larger sits one base from this clone, and base qualities are not available. Patients with autoimmune disease history or receiving systemic immunosuppression were excluded from the trial. Peripheral blood for TCR sequencing was drawn from every dose cohort at baseline, at cycle 4 day 1 and at cycle 7 day 1. The samples were taken from a phase I, first-in-human, multicenter, open-label dose-escalation trial of ivuxolimab. Adults with locally advanced or metastatic melanoma, renal cell carcinoma, hepatocellular carcinoma or head and neck squamous cell carcinoma were enrolled in the trial. Before TCR sequencing, CD4+ T cells and CD8+ T cells from peripheral blood were sorted into separate populations. To sequence the TCRbeta CDR3 region, genomic DNA was isolated from the sorted cells. The immunoSEQ Assay was used for sequencing of TCRbeta CDR3 regions. TCRdb's version of the immuneACCESS table is confined to in-frame rearrangements and falls short of the full clone set. An unresolved V gene accounts for under half of the shortfall where checked; the remainder is of unknown origin. The sample data list just over 90,000 clones, and 85% to 95% of these were observed just once. In total, the top ten clones hold roughly 2.6% of the sample.

As encoded in the germline V gene, CDR1 is LGHNT while CDR2 is FRNRAP. Measured from the cysteine to the phenylalanine, the CDR3 is 12 residues long. The kept DNA is CDR3 alone, 36 bases in frame from the first base. A distance of 11 bases separates the germline ends of V and J, which lose 7 bases and 6 bases respectively. The data are from a study of OX40 agonist ivuxolimab in advanced cancers. Regarding the complete study: Ivuxolimab, which targeted the costimulatory receptor OX40 (CD134), was an agonistic, fully human IgG2 monoclonal antibody. The dose-escalation cohort was about 87% male with a mean age of 60 years, ranging from roughly 20 to 80. Patients were allowed to have had prior anti-PD-1, anti-PD-L1 or anti-CTLA-4 therapy, and roughly 40% of the dose-escalation patients had been treated with checkpoint inhibitors. Intravenous ivuxolimab was administered to patients every 2 weeks at six dose levels: 0.01, 0.1, 0.3, 1.5, 3 and 10 mg/kg. Partial responses were achieved by three dose-escalation patients, of whom one had hepatocellular carcinoma and two had cutaneous melanoma. The purpose of peripheral TCRbeta sequencing was to test whether ivuxolimab changed TCR sequence diversity and led to clonal T-cell expansion. The monotherapy dose-escalation portion (N = 52 patients) of the phase I ivuxolimab trial is reported in the paper. Of the approximately 50 patients in dose escalation, about 20 had hepatocellular carcinoma, some 15 had melanoma, 9 had renal cell carcinoma and 9 had head and neck cancer.

The paper as a whole reports these results and caveats: After ivuxolimab, CD8+ T cells had more expanded clones than CD4+ T cells on average. Low levels of normalized T-cell clonal expansion were also shown by some nonresponding patients. Antigen specificity was not determined for the clonally expanded peripheral T cells. In partial responders in the 0.1-3.0 mg/kg groups, normalized peripheral clonal expansion was found to be among the lowest, especially among CD8+ T cells. At doses of 0.1 to 3.0 mg/kg, clonal expansion of both CD4+ and CD8+ blood T cells was observed from baseline to week 6.

Sequenced here: CD4+ or CD8+ T cells sorted from blood, sampled in a trial of the OX40 agonist ivuxolimab. The TCR originated in an adult with an advanced solid tumor such as melanoma, head and neck, liver or kidney cancer. Rearrangement joined TRBV12-5 to TRBJ2-3; possibly the D gene is TRBD2, per 5 matching bases. In nucleotide form, the sequence is TGTGCTAGTGCGCCTTCGGGGGATACGCAGTATTTT. It specifies CASAPSGDTQYF.